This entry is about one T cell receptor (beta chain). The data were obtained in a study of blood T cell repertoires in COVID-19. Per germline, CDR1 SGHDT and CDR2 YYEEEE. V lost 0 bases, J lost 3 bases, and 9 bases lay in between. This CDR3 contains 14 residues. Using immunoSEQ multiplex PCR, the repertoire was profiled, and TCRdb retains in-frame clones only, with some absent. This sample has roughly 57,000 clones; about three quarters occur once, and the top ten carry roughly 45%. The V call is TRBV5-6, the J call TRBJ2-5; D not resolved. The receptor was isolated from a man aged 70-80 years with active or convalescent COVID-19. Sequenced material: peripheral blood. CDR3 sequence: CASSLGAEKETQYF. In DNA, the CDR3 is TGTGCCAGCAGCTTGGGGGCAGAAAAAGAGACCCAGTACTTC. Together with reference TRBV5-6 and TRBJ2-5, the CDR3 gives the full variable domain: DAGVTQSPTHLIKTRGQQVTLRCSPKSGHDTVSWYQQALGQGPQFIFQYYEEEERQRGNFPDRFSGHQFPNYSSELNVNALLLGDSALYLCASSLGAEKETQYFGPGTRLLVL.